This TCR beta chain was retrieved from a study of cytomegalovirus exposure and HLA in healthy donors. Across the study: From donors who were HLA-typed, an early data release held approximately 91 million unique TCRs. Study results and limitations: It was taken for granted in presence/absence analyses that sequencing depth across donors was roughly uniform. In a later analysis, HLA-C alleles had the fewest associated TCRs, DRB1 alleles the most.

A multiplex PCR was run with 60 Vbeta primers and 13 Jbeta primers. Libraries were prepared by immunoSEQ multiplex PCR; TCRdb keeps only in-frame clonotypes and omits some of them. Listed are 150,000 or so clones; around 1.5% falls within the top ten. As for this clone: Its antigen remains unidentified. At one of its ends the junction is not consistent with the germline gene, which may arise from a read error.

The CDR3 spans 13 residues. Germline CDR1 is MDHEN and CDR2 is SYDVKM. The clonotype originates from a woman in her forties or fifties in good health and CMV-seronegative. The chain recombines TRBV28 with TRBJ1-1, with 7 bases matching TRBD1. Source material: PBMCs. The CDR3: CASSLVQGGEVIF. CDR3 in DNA: TGTGCCAGCAGTTTAGTCCAGGGGGGCGAGGTGATCTTT.